Reported below is one T cell receptor (beta chain). These data are taken from a study of human CD8 memory T cell subsets. Germline assignment: CDR1 SEHNR and CDR2 FQNEAQ (reference sequence). This CDR3 spans 17 amino acids. Preparation of the TCR beta libraries relied on UMI-labeled 5' RACE. Each CDR3 protein gets one entry in TCRdb, which reprocessed the 5' RACE reads and gives no DNA. Recorded for this sample: 5,500 to 8,500 distinct CDR3 sequences. The phenotype assigned to stem-like memory CD8+ T cells (TSTEM) was CCR7+ PD-1- TIGIT-. The rearrangement joins TRBV7-9 to TRBJ2-2; absent DNA, TCRdb's TRBD1 call cannot be checked. The source is a human donor in good health. Sequencing used CD8+ stem-like memory T cells (TSCM and TCM) sorted from PBMCs. Subset specified: stem-like memory CD8 T cells (TSTEM), CCR7+ PD-1- TIGIT-. CDR3 in amino acids: CASSRGPPGLITGELFF.